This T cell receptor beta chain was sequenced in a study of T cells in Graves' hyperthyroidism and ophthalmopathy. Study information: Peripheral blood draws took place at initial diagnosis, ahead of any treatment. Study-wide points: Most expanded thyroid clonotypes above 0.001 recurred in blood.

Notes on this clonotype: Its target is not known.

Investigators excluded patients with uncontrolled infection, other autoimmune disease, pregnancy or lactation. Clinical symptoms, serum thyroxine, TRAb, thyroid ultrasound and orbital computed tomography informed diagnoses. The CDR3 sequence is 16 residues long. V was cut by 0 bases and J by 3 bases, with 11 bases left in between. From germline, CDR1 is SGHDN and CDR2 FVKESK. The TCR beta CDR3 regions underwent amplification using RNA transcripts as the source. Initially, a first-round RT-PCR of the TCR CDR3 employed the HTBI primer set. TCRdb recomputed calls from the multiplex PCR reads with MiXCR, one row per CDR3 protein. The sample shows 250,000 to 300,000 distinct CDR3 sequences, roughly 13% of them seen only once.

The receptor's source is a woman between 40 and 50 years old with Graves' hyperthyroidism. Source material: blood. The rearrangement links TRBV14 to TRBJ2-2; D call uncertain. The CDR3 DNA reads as TGTGCCAGCAGCCAAGATTGGGGTTCGGACACCGGGGAGCTGTTTTTT. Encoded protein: CASSQDWGSDTGELFF.